The present entry profiles one TCR beta chain with its context. The data originate from a study of control samples from healthy donors and cancer patients. V lost 0 bases, J lost 1 base, and 12 bases lay in between. CDR3 length: 16 residues. Assay used: immunoSEQ multiplex PCR; TCRdb lists only in-frame clones, some missing. Here the sample spans 120,000 or so clones, around nine tenths being singletons. This chain joins TRBV23-1 and TRBJ1-1, with a possible D match to TRBD1 (5 bases). TRBV23-1 is filed as an ORF, its function uncertain. The TCR sequence derives from a man aged 40-49 years in good health. The sequencing input was blood. This CDR3 reads CASSQSGGLKNTEAFF. The CDR3 nucleotides read TGCGCCAGCAGTCAATCGGGGGGACTAAAGAACACTGAAGCTTTCTTT.